Listed here are 14 T cell receptor beta chains from one sample, sequenced in a study of blood T cell repertoires in COVID-19 (dated by TCRdb to the early 2020s). The method behind the library was the immunoSEQ multiplex PCR assay. Sourced from immuneACCESS, this table was stored by TCRdb with only in-frame sequences that have V and J called. A share of the clones is absent; for the studies checked, an unresolved V gene accounts for under half, and the remainder has no known explanation. Counted in this sample were 210,000 or so clones; about 88% of them appeared once. The ten most abundant clones make up roughly 6% of the sample. The sequenced material came from peripheral blood. Every receptor here comes from a woman in her forties who had recovered from COVID-19.

This clone was counted once. The rearrangement links TRBV19 to TRBJ1-1, with D possibly being TRBD1 (6 bases). Between the trimmed V and J ends, which lost 4 bases and 4 bases, there was a span of 16 bases. The V gene's germline CDR1 is LNHDA and CDR2 SQIVND (reference sequence). The CDR3 is made up of 15 amino acids. Here the CDR3 reads CASSTVGGASTEAFF. CDR3 bases: TGTGCCAGTAGTACCGTCGGGGGGGCGAGCACTGAAGCTTTCTTT. Full variable domain (outside the CDR3, taken from reference TRBV19 and TRBJ1-1): DGGITQSPKYLFRKEGQNVTLSCEQNLNHDAMYWYRQDPGQGLRLIYYSQIVNDFQKGDIAEGYSVSREKKESFPLTVTSAQKNPTAFYLCASSTVGGASTEAFFGQGTRLTVV.

The V gene is TRBV5-6, the J gene TRBJ1-2, with 7 positions matching TRBD1. Germline V gene data show CDR1 as SGHDT and CDR2 as YYEEEE. V trimming: 0 bases; J trimming: 1 base; junction bases outside the gene matches: 3. This CDR3 comprises 15 residues. CDR3 sequence (DNA): TGTGCCAGCAGCTTGGGACAGGGAGTTAACTATGGCTACACCTTC. It encodes CASSLGQGVNYGYTF.

CDR3 loop: CASSLGVTTEPYNEQFF. DNA for the CDR3: TGTGCCAGCAGCTTGGGTGTGACTACTGAACCCTACAATGAGCAGTTCTTC. The chain employs TRBV5-8 and TRBJ2-1; tentatively, D is TRBD2 (5 bases). The ends were cut back, 0 bases at V and 2 bases at J, with 15 bases in the middle. The CDR3 extends over 17 amino acids. CDR1 and CDR2 from the germline V gene are SGHTS and YDEGEE.

The chain carries TRBV18 and TRBJ2-5, with D unclear. The V end lost 6 bases, the J end lost 0 bases, and 11 bases lay between the germline ends. This CDR3 region has 14 residues. From germline, CDR1 is KGHSH and CDR2 LQKENI. CDR3 sequence: CASSPDSYQETQYF. The CDR3 DNA is TGTGCCAGCTCGCCTGACTCGTACCAAGAGACCCAGTACTTC.

This clone has only one observation. The chain couples TRBV6-2 or TRBV6-3 to TRBJ1-5; D gene uncertain. The CDR3 runs 14 residues. Per the germline V gene, CDR1 is MNHEY and CDR2 is SVGEGT. The V end was cut by 6 bases, the J end by 0 bases, with 9 bases between. CDR3 coding DNA: TGTGCCAGCAGCCGCCAGGTTAGCAATCAGCCCCAGCATTTT. It translates to CASSRQVSNQPQHF.

The chain is built from TRBV6-2 or TRBV6-3 and TRBJ2-2, with 14 bases matching TRBD2. With V trimmed by 5 bases and J by 7 bases, 6 bases remained unmatched. The CDR3 extends over 16 amino acids. The germline V gene has CDR1 MNHEY and CDR2 SVGEGT. This CDR3 reads CASSMTSGRAGGELFF. The DNA of the CDR3 is TGTGCCAGCAGTATGACTAGCGGGAGGGCCGGCGGGGAGCTGTTTTTT.

The genes are TRBV5-1 and TRBJ2-3, with a tentative D call TRBD2 (6 bases). V lost 3 bases, J lost 2 bases, and 10 bases lay in between. CDR3 size: 14 residues. CDR1 SGHRS and CDR2 YFSETQ come from the germline V gene. CDR3 in amino acids: CASSSGLHTDTQYF. CDR3 nucleotides: TGCGCCAGCAGCTCGGGACTTCACACAGATACGCAGTATTTT.

This chain links TRBV11-3 with TRBJ2-2, with 7 nucleotides matching TRBD1. The V segment lost 5 bases and the J segment 5 bases; nucleotides outside the gene matches: 5. The germline V gene has CDR1 SGHNT and CDR2 YENEEA. CDR3 length equals 14 residues. The CDR3, as DNA: TGTGCCAGCAGCATGACAGGGTATACCGGGGAGCTGTTTTTT. Translated: CASSMTGYTGELFF.

This clone was detected a few times. The chain couples TRBV20-1 to TRBJ2-2, with D perhaps matching TRBD2 (5 bases). Trimming stripped 3 bases from V and 4 bases from J, with 12 bases between. CDR1 and CDR2 (germline): DFQATT, SNEGSKA (reference sequence). The CDR3 has 14 amino acids. DNA for the CDR3: TGCAGTGCTAGTCCCGGGGTCGGCACCGGGGAGCTGTTTTTT. It is translated as CSASPGVGTGELFF.

The rearrangement links TRBV5-1 to TRBJ2-5; TRBD2 might be the D (5 bases). V gave up 4 bases and J gave up 0 bases, with 25 bases separating them. Germline V CDR1 and CDR2: SGHRS, YFSETQ. This CDR3 contains 19 residues. CDR3 in amino acids: CASSVMTLAPTRDQETQYF. The CDR3 DNA reads TGCGCCAGCAGCGTAATGACATTAGCGCCTACCAGAGACCAAGAGACCCAGTACTTC. Full variable domain (rest looked up from reference TRBV5-1 and TRBJ2-5): KAGVTQTPRYLIKTRGQQVTLSCSPISGHRSVSWYQQTPGQGLQFLFEYFSETQRNKGNFPGRFSGRQFSNSRSEMNVSTLELGDSALYLCASSVMTLAPTRDQETQYFGPGTRLLVL.

The rearrangement links TRBV30 to TRBJ1-1, with D unclear. The V end lost 0 bases, the J end lost 0 bases, and 5 bases lay between the germline ends. Germline V lookup: CDR1 GTSNPN, CDR2 SVGIG (reference sequence). The CDR3 loop spans 13 amino acids. The CDR3 protein is CAWSVRLNTEAFF. The CDR3 coding sequence is TGTGCCTGGAGTGTGCGGCTGAACACTGAAGCTTTCTTT.

This clone was found once. The gene calls are TRBV11-3 and TRBJ2-2; the D is unclear. This CDR3 spans 14 amino acids. Germline loops: CDR1 SGHNT, CDR2 YENEEA. Trimming cost V 5 bases and J 4 bases, with 11 bases left between them. Here the CDR3 reads CASSPSPVTGELFF. CDR3 DNA: TGTGCCAGCAGCCCCTCCCCGGTCACCGGGGAGCTGTTTTTT.

The chain has TRBV27 and TRBJ1-4, with a tentative D call TRBD1 (5 bases). Between the trimmed V and J ends, which lost 3 bases and 3 bases, there was a span of 11 bases. Germline assignment: CDR1 MNHEY and CDR2 SMNVEV (reference sequence). The CDR3 extends over 15 amino acids. The CDR3 spells CASSFAGKSNEKLFF. In nucleotides, the CDR3 is TGTGCCAGCAGTTTCGCAGGGAAATCTAATGAAAAACTGTTTTTT.

J is TRBJ2-2 and V is TRBV25-1; D unresolved. The V gene's germline CDR1 is MGHDK and CDR2 SYGVNS. There are 17 residues in the CDR3. Trimming took off 1 base at V and 0 bases at J, with 12 bases between the two ends. The CDR3 is CASSEFLTLTNTGELFF. As DNA, the CDR3 is TGTGCCAGCAGTGAATTCCTGACTCTAACGAACACCGGGGAGCTGTTTTTT.